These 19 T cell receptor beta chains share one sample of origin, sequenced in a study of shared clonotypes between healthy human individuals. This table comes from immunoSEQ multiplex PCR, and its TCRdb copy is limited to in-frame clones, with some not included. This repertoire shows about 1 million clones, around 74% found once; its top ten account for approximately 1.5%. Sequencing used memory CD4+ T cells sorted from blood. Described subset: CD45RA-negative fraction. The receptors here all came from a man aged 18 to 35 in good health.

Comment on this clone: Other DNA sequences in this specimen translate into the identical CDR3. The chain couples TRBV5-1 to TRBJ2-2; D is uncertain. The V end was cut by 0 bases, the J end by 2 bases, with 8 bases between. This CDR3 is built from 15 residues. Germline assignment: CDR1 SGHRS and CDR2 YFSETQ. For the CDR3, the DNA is TGCGCCAGCAGCTTGGCCGGAGTTAACACCGGGGAGCTGTTTTTT. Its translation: CASSLAGVNTGELFF. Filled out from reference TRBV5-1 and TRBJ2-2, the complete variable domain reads KAGVTQTPRYLIKTRGQQVTLSCSPISGHRSVSWYQQTPGQGLQFLFEYFSETQRNKGNFPGRFSGRQFSNSRSEMNVSTLELGDSALYLCASSLAGVNTGELFFGEGSRLTVL.

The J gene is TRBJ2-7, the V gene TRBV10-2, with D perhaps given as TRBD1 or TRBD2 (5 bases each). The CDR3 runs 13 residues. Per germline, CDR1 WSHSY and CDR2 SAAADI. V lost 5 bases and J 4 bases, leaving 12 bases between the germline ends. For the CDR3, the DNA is TGCGCCAGCAGTCATCAGGGACGGTACGAGCAGTACTTC. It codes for CASSHQGRYEQYF.

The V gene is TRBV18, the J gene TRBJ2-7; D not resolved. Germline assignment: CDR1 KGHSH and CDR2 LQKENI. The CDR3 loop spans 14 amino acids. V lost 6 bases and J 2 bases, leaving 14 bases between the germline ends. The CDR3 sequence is CASSLGEGPYEQYF. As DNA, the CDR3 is TGTGCCAGCTCGCTTGGGGAAGGCCCCTACGAGCAGTACTTC.

CDR3 region: CASSLNSLGSGNTIYF. The CDR3 DNA sequence: TGCGCCAGCAGCTTGAACAGTCTCGGATCTGGAAACACCATATATTTT. V usage is TRBV5-1 and J usage is TRBJ1-3; D call uncertain. CDR3 length: 16 residues. In germline, CDR1 is SGHRS, CDR2 YFSETQ. Trimming left V 1 base short and J 1 base short, with 12 bases between.

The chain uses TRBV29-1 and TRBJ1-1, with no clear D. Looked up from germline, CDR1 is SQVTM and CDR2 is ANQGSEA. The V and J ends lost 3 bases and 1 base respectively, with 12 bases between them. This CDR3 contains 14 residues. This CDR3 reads CSVDGSTANTEAFF. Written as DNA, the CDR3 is TGCAGCGTTGATGGGAGTACAGCGAACACTGAAGCTTTCTTT.

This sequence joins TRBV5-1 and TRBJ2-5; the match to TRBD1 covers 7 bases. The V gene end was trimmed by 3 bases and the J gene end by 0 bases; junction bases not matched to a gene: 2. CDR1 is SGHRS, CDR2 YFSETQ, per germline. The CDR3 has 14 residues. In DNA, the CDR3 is TGCGCCAGCAGCTCACAGGGGTACCAAGAGACCCAGTACTTC. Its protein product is CASSSQGYQETQYF.

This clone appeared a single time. Here the CDR3 reads CASSEDPNSPLHF. CDR3 nucleotides: TGTGCCAGCAGTGAAGATCCGAATTCACCCCTCCACTTT. The chain recombines TRBV2 with TRBJ1-6; D unresolved. Germline loops: CDR1 SNHLY, CDR2 FYNNEI. Trimming removed 1 base from V and 7 bases from J, with 5 bases in between. There are 13 residues in the CDR3.

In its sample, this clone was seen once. CDR3 loop: CASSLGGTSDNEQFF. The CDR3 DNA is TGCGCCAGCAGCTTGGGTGGGACTAGCGACAATGAGCAGTTCTTC. The rearrangement uses TRBV5-1 and TRBJ2-1; 10 nucleotides match TRBD2. The CDR3 has 15 amino acids. After removal of 0 bases from V and 5 bases from J, the junction contained 2 bases not matched to a gene. Germline V gives CDR1 SGHRS, CDR2 YFSETQ.

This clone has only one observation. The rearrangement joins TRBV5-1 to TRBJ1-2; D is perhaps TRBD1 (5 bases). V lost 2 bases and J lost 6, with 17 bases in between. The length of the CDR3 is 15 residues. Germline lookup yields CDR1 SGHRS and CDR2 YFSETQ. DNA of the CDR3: TGCGCCAGCAGCTTTGCCGGGGATGGGGGAAATGGCTACACCTTC. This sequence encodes CASSFAGDGGNGYTF. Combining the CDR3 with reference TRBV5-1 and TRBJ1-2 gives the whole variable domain KAGVTQTPRYLIKTRGQQVTLSCSPISGHRSVSWYQQTPGQGLQFLFEYFSETQRNKGNFPGRFSGRQFSNSRSEMNVSTLELGDSALYLCASSFAGDGGNGYTFGSGTRLTVV.

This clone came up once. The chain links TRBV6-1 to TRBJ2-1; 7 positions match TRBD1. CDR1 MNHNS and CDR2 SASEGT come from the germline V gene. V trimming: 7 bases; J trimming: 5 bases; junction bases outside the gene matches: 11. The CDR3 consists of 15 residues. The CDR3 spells CASIPTGLTHNEQFF. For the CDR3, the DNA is TGTGCCAGCATCCCGACAGGGCTAACCCACAATGAGCAGTTCTTC.

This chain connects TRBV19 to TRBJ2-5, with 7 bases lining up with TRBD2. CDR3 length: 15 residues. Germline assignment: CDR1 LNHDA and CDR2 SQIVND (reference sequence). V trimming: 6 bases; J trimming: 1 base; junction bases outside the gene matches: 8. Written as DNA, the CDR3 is TGTGCCAGTAGGCGCAGCGGGGACTCCCAAGAGACCCAGTACTTC. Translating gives CASRRSGDSQETQYF.

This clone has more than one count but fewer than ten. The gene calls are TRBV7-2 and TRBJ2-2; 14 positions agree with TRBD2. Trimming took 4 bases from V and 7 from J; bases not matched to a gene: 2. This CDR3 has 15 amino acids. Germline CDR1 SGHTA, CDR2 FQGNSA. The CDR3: CASSWGTSGSGELFF. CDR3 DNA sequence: TGTGCCAGCAGCTGGGGGACTAGCGGGAGCGGGGAGCTGTTTTTT.

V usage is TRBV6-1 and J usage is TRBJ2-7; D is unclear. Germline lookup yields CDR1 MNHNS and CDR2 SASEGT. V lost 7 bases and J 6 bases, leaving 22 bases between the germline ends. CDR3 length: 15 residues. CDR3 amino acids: CASTFWTVGRSEQYF. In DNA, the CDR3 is TGTGCCAGCACCTTTTGGACGGTGGGTCGGTCCGAGCAGTACTTC.

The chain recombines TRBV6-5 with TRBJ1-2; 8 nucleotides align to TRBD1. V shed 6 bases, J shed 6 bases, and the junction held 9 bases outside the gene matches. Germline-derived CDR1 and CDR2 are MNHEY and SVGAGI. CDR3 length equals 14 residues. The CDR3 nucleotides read TGTGCCAGCAGCTCAGGGGGCGCCTTTGATGGCTACACCTTC. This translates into CASSSGGAFDGYTF.

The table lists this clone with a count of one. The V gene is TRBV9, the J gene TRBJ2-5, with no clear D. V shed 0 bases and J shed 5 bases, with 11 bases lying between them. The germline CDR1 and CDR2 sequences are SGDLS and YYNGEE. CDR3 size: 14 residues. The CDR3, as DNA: TGTGCCAGCAGCGTAGAAGGGTTTGGGGAGACCCAGTACTTC. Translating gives CASSVEGFGETQYF.

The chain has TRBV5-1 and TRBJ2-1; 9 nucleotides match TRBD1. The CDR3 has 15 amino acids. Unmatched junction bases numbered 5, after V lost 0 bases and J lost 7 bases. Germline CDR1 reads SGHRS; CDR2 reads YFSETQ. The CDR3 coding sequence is TGCGCCAGCAGCTTGGTCGGACAGGGGAGGAATGAGCAGTTCTTC. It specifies CASSLVGQGRNEQFF.

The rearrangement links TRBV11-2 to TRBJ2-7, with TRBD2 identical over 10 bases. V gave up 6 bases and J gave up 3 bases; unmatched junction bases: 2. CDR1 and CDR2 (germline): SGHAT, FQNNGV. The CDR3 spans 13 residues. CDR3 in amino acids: CASRLAGDYEQYF. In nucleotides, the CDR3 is TGTGCCAGCAGGCTAGCGGGAGACTACGAGCAGTACTTC.

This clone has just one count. DNA for the CDR3: TGCGCCAGCACAGACCAAGAGACCCAGTACTTC. It codes for CASTDQETQYF. The genes are TRBV10-2 and TRBJ2-5, with D unresolved. This CDR3 spans 11 amino acids. Trimming shortened V by 7 bases and J by 0 bases, and 3 bases separated the two germline ends. From germline, CDR1 is WSHSY and CDR2 SAAADI.

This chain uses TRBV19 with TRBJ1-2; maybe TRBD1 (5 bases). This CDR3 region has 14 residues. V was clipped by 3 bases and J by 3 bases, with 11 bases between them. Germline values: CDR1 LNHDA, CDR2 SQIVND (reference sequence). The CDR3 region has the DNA TGTGCCAGTAGTATGAAGGGGATGGACTATGGCTACACCTTC. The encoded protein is CASSMKGMDYGYTF.